This T cell receptor beta chain was obtained from a study of T cells in Graves' hyperthyroidism and ophthalmopathy. Study results and caveats: Researchers found most expanded thyroid clonotypes above 0.001 in blood as well. Ophthalmopathy onset followed model prediction by a median about six months. A 13 V-J signature model discriminated ophthalmopathy versus stable hyperthyroidism.

The CDR3 extends over 14 amino acids. Germline CDR1 is MNHEY and CDR2 is SMNVEV (reference sequence). The V segment lost 5 bases and the J segment 6 bases; nucleotides outside the gene matches: 6. This clonotype occurred a few times. No antigen is known for it. Amplification targeted TCR beta CDR3 regions from RNA transcripts. Researchers ran a first-round RT-PCR on the TCR CDR3 using the HTBI primer set. TCRdb reprocessed the multiplex PCR reads with MiXCR, giving one entry per CDR3 protein. The sample shows over 500,000 distinct CDR3 sequences, approximately 17% of them seen only once. Ophthalmopathy patients had Clinical Activity Score at least 3, NOSPECS grade at least 4, duration under 3 months.

The chain recombines TRBV27 with TRBJ1-5; 8 bases are shared with TRBD1. The sequencing input was blood. The TCR sequence derives from a woman aged 18-35 years with Graves' ophthalmopathy. CDR3 nucleotides: TGTGCCAGCAGTACGACAGGGGATAGTCAGCCCCAGCATTTT. Encoded protein: CASSTTGDSQPQHF.